These 18 T cell receptor beta chains originate from one sample sequenced in a study of T cell responses to AZD1222 COVID-19 vaccine. Using immunoSEQ multiplex PCR, the repertoire was profiled, and TCRdb retains in-frame clones only, with some absent. Of about 140,000 clones in the sample, 89% were seen once. The specimen was peripheral blood, collected on day 0 of AZD1222 vaccination. These receptors were collected from an adult in good health.

The rearrangement joins TRBV7-9 to TRBJ2-5; 7 bases are shared with TRBD2. Germline V CDR1 and CDR2: SEHNR, FQNEAQ (reference sequence). CDR3 size: 15 residues. The trim removed 5 bases at V and 1 base at J, leaving 7 bases unmatched. DNA of the CDR3: TGTGCCAGCAGCCAAGCCAGACTAGCCCAAGAGACCCAGTACTTC. Protein: CASSQARLAQETQYF.

The chain recombines TRBV28 with TRBJ2-3; a possible D gene is TRBD2 (6 bases). This CDR3 region has 14 residues. With 2 bases removed from V and 5 bases from J, the gap between germline ends came to 11 bases. From germline, CDR1 is MDHEN and CDR2 SYDVKM. The CDR3 reads CASSLGGNGDTQYF. CDR3 nucleotide sequence: TGTGCCAGCAGTTTAGGCGGGAACGGAGATACGCAGTATTTT.

The chain uses TRBV19 and TRBJ1-2, with a weak D call TRBD1 (6 bases). Per the germline V gene, CDR1 is LNHDA and CDR2 is SQIVND (reference sequence). Trimming removed 3 bases from V and 5 bases from J, with 19 bases in between. CDR3 size: 16 residues. In DNA, the CDR3 is TGTGCCAGTAGTATTGGGAGTCGGGGGGCTGGATATGGCTACACCTTC. This encodes CASSIGSRGAGYGYTF.

This chain joins TRBV6-5 and TRBJ2-1, with 7 bases lining up with TRBD1. The ends lost 6 bases at V and 6 bases at J; junction bases unmatched: 8. The CDR3 extends over 14 amino acids. CDR1 is MNHEY, CDR2 SVGAGI, per germline. The CDR3 protein is CASRKNQGVNEQFF. CDR3 coding DNA: TGTGCCAGCAGAAAAAACCAGGGGGTCAATGAGCAGTTCTTC.

This clone is a singleton in its sample. V usage is TRBV19 and J usage is TRBJ2-7; the D gene is possibly TRBD2 (6 bases). CDR3 size: 13 residues. V lost 5 bases and J lost 3, with 11 bases in between. Per germline, CDR1 LNHDA and CDR2 SQIVND (reference sequence). As DNA, the CDR3 is TGTGCCAGTAGTGTCGGGACTGGCTACGAGCAGTACTTC. Its protein product is CASSVGTGYEQYF. Filled out from reference TRBV19 and TRBJ2-7, the complete variable domain reads DGGITQSPKYLFRKEGQNVTLSCEQNLNHDAMYWYRQDPGQGLRLIYYSQIVNDFQKGDIAEGYSVSREKKESFPLTVTSAQKNPTAFYLCASSVGTGYEQYFGPGTRLTVT.

This clone was counted once. The CDR3 is CASSLQGQATEAFF. The CDR3 coding sequence is TGCGCCAGCAGCTTACAGGGGCAGGCCACTGAAGCTTTCTTT. This chain connects TRBV5-1 to TRBJ1-1, with 7 bases aligning to TRBD1. CDR1 SGHRS and CDR2 YFSETQ come from the germline V gene. V trimming: 2 bases; J trimming: 4 bases; junction bases outside the gene matches: 5. The CDR3 is made up of 14 amino acids.

The rearrangement uses TRBV7-2 and TRBJ2-1; 12 nucleotides agree with TRBD2. The V segment lost 5 bases and the J segment 4 bases; nucleotides outside the gene matches: 6. Germline loops: CDR1 SGHTA, CDR2 FQGNSA. The CDR3 loop spans 16 amino acids. The CDR3 is CASSHVGTSGYNEQFF. DNA for the CDR3: TGTGCCAGCAGCCATGTGGGGACTAGCGGGTACAATGAGCAGTTCTTC.

The V gene is TRBV28, the J gene TRBJ2-2, with D possibly called TRBD1 or TRBD2 (6 bases each). From germline, CDR1 is MDHEN and CDR2 SYDVKM. The CDR3 length is 18 residues. V dropped 5 bases and J dropped 4 bases, with 23 bases sitting between them. In DNA form, the CDR3 reads TGTGCCAGCAGTCAACTAGGGGGGAAGCCACGTAGCACCGGGGAGCTGTTTTTT. This codes for CASSQLGGKPRSTGELFF.

As regards this clone: At one end the junction does not follow the germline gene, possibly because of a read error. CDR3 amino acids: CASSLAPRGANYGYTF. The CDR3 DNA reads TGTGCCAGCAGTTTGGCCCCCAGGGGTGCTAACTATGGCTACACCTTC. V usage is TRBV5-4 and J usage is TRBJ1-2; maybe TRBD1 (6 bases). This CDR3 region has 16 residues. Germline V gene data show CDR1 as SGHNT and CDR2 as YYREEE (reference sequence).

This chain links TRBV6-5 with TRBJ1-2; 7 bases are shared with TRBD1. Germline trimming cut 4 bases from V and 2 bases from J; bases unmatched to any gene: 4. Germline V gives CDR1 MNHEY, CDR2 SVGAGI. CDR3 size: 14 residues. Written as DNA, the CDR3 is TGTGCCAGCAGTTCTGGGACAGTCAACTATGGCTACACCTTC. This translates into CASSSGTVNYGYTF.

V gene TRBV20-1 combines with J gene TRBJ1-1; unclear D gene. There are 11 residues in the CDR3. Germline CDR1 DFQATT, CDR2 SNEGSKA (reference sequence). V shed 4 bases and J shed 1 base, with 4 bases lying between them. The CDR3 DNA reads as TGCAGTGCTAACGGGAACACTGAAGCTTTCTTT. This sequence encodes CSANGNTEAFF.

The chain recombines TRBV5-8 with TRBJ2-1; no reliable D call. The germline gives CDR1 SGHTS, CDR2 YDEGEE. The CDR3 totals 15 residues. Trimming left V 5 bases short and J 0 bases short, with 12 bases between. Here the CDR3 DNA reads TGTGCCAGCAGTTATGACACGAGCTCCTACAATGAGCAGTTCTTC. Translation: CASSYDTSSYNEQFF.

The V call is TRBV7-9, the J call TRBJ1-1; the D gene is possibly TRBD1 (5 bases). The length of the CDR3 is 15 residues. Per the germline V gene, CDR1 is SEHNR and CDR2 is FQNEAQ (reference sequence). V lost 1 base and J 1 base, leaving 10 bases between the germline ends. This chain's CDR3 is CASSLGRAENTEAFF. In DNA form, the CDR3 reads TGTGCCAGCAGCTTAGGCAGGGCGGAGAACACTGAAGCTTTCTTT.

V is TRBV2 and J is TRBJ2-5; TRBD2 agrees at 12 bases. V dropped 8 bases and J dropped 3; count of bases not matched to a gene: 10. Germline lookup yields CDR1 SNHLY and CDR2 FYNNEI. CDR3 length: 16 residues. Here the CDR3 DNA reads TGTGCCAGCGGCCGACTGACTAGCGGGAGAGAAGAGACCCAGTACTTC. This sequence encodes CASGRLTSGREETQYF.

The V and J genes are TRBV9 and TRBJ1-2; the match to TRBD1 covers 7 bases. The V segment lost 4 bases and the J segment 8 bases; nucleotides outside the gene matches: 8. CDR3 length equals 13 residues. The germline V gene has CDR1 SGDLS and CDR2 YYNGEE. CDR3 nucleotide sequence: TGTGCCAGCAGCCCGGGGGACAGACCCGGCTACACCTTC. It translates to CASSPGDRPGYTF.

The CDR3: CASSFLGQGTYGYTF. The CDR3 DNA reads as TGTGCCAGCAGTTTTCTGGGACAGGGGACCTATGGCTACACCTTC. The chain uses TRBV27 and TRBJ1-2; 10 bases match TRBD1. The CDR3 loop spans 15 amino acids. V gave up 3 bases and J gave up 4 bases; unmatched junction bases: 5. CDR1 and CDR2 from the germline V gene are MNHEY and SMNVEV (reference sequence).

V gene TRBV4-1 combines with J gene TRBJ2-7, with 8 bases that match TRBD2. Germline CDR1 is MGHRA and CDR2 is YSYEKL. V lost 0 bases and J lost 3; bases outside the gene matches: 19. The CDR3 is made up of 20 amino acids. CDR3 loop: CASSQDSKREIPDRRYEQYF. Here the CDR3 DNA reads TGCGCCAGCAGCCAAGATTCGAAGCGGGAGATACCAGATCGGCGCTACGAGCAGTACTTC.

The chain couples TRBV13 to TRBJ1-2; possibly TRBD1 for D (5 bases). V dropped 2 bases and J dropped 4 bases, with 11 bases sitting between them. This CDR3 contains 14 residues. The germline gives CDR1 PRHDT, CDR2 FYEKMQ (reference sequence). The DNA for the CDR3 is TGTGCCAGCAGCTTACAGGGACTCGTCTATGGCTACACCTTC. Amino acid sequence: CASSLQGLVYGYTF.